The clone carrying this T cell receptor beta chain came up once. This specimen comes from a study of blood T cell repertoires in COVID-19. Overall study context: Material from acute and convalescent COVID-19 was sourced from the United States, Italy and Spain.

This table comes from immunoSEQ multiplex PCR, and its TCRdb copy is limited to in-frame clones, with some not included. The profile shows a few hundred thousand clones, roughly nine tenths of them singletons. The sequencing input was peripheral blood. The source of this sequence is a woman between 35 and 50 years old who had recovered from COVID-19.

This CDR3 is CASSLLRDSYTGELFF. For the CDR3, the DNA is TGCGCCAGCAGCTTGCTACGGGACAGTTACACCGGGGAGCTGTTTTTT. The V call is TRBV5-1, the J call TRBJ2-2; 7 nucleotides agree with TRBD1. This CDR3 has 16 amino acids. V trimming: 1 base; J trimming: 3 bases; junction bases outside the gene matches: 6. Germline CDR1 SGHRS, CDR2 YFSETQ.